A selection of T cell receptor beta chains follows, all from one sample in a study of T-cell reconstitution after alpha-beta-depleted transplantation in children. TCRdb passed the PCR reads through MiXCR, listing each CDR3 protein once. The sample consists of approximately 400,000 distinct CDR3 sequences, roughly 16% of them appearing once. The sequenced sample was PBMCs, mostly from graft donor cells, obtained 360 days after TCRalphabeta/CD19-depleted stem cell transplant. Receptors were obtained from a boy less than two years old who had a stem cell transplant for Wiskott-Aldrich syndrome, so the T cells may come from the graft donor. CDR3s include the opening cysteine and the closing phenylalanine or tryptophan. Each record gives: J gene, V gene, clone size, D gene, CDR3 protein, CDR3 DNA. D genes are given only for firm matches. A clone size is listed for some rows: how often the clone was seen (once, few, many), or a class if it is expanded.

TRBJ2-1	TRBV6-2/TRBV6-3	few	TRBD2	CASRLAGGYSLQFF	TGTGCCAGCAGACTAGCGGGAGGGTACTCCCTACAGTTCTTC
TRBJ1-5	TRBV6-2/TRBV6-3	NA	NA	CASSYSSRVYSNQPQHF	TGTGCCAGCAGTTACTCGAGCAGGGTCTATAGCAATCAGCCCCAGCATTTT
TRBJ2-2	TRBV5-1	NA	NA	CASSPGYPLNTGELFF	TGCGCCAGCAGCCCGGGGTACCCTTTAAACACCGGGGAGCTGTTTTTT
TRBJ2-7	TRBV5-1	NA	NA	CASSLNFRGSLSSYEQYF	TGCGCCAGCAGCTTGAATTTTCGAGGCAGTTTGAGCTCCTACGAGCAGTACTTC
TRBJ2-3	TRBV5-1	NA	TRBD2	CASSLVLAGAFLADTQYF	TGCGCCAGCAGCTTGGTGCTAGCGGGGGCGTTCTTGGCAGATACGCAGTATTTT
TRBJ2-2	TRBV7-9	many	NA	CASSPRGSAGELFF	TGTGCCAGCAGCCCAAGGGGATCGGCCGGGGAGCTGTTTTTT
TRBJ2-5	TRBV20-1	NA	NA	CSACLTIWPQETQYF	TGCAGTGCTTGCCTTACGATTTGGCCCCAAGAGACCCAGTACTTC
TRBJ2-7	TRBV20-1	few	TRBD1	CSARSRTGWELYEQYF	TGCAGTGCTAGATCCCGGACAGGGTGGGAACTCTACGAGCAGTACTTC
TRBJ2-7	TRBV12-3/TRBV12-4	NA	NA	CASSNPIYEQYF	TGTGCCAGCAGTAATCCAATTTACGAGCAGTACTTC
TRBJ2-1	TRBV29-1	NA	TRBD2	CSVEECWEREGRFCNEQFF	TGCAGCGTTGAAGAATGTTGGGAGCGGGAGGGCCGTTTTTGCAATGAGCAGTTCTTC
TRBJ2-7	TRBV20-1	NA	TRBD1	CSAETGIRGYEQYF	TGCAGTGCGGAGACAGGGATCCGGGGCTACGAGCAGTACTTC
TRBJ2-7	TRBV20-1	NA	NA	CSVGHSYEQYF	TGCAGTGTGGGCCACTCCTACGAGCAGTACTTC
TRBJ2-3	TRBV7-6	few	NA	CASSLGEDTQYF	TGTGCCAGCAGCTTAGGGGAGGATACGCAGTATTTT
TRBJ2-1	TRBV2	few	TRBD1	CASSAPDRGRDEQFF	TGTGCCAGCAGTGCCCCGGACAGGGGGCGGGATGAGCAGTTCTTC
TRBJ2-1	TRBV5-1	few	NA	CASSFRTHYNEQFF	TGCGCCAGCAGCTTCAGGACCCACTACAATGAGCAGTTCTTC
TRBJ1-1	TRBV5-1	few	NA	CASKGPNTEAFF	TGCGCCAGCAAGGGACCGAACACTGAAGCTTTCTTT
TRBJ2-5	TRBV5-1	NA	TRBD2	CASSSGLAETQYF	TGCGCCAGCAGCTCAGGACTAGCGGAGACCCAGTACTTC
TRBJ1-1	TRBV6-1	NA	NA	CASSPSRVRANTEAFF	TGTGCCAGCAGTCCTAGTCGGGTCAGGGCGAACACTGAAGCTTTCTTT
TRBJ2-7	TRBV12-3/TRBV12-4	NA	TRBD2	CASSSTSGSRVYEQYF	TGTGCCAGCAGTTCGACTAGCGGGAGTAGGGTCTACGAGCAGTACTTC